Listed below are T cell receptor beta chains from one sample, sequenced in a study of blood T cell repertoires in COVID-19. TCRdb's copy holds only in-frame clones and misses some; the assay was immunoSEQ multiplex PCR. Here the sample spans 250,000 to 350,000 clones, approximately 90% being singletons. The specimen sequenced was peripheral blood. The origin of the receptors is a woman aged 25 to 39 with COVID-19, enrolled during active disease. Each CDR3 is given with its conserved first and last residue. D genes are given only for firm matches. Size is omitted from some rows. Given values are once, few, many or a class for expanded clones.

d_call: TRBD1; v_call: TRBV28; clone_size: NA; j_call: TRBJ1-5; cdr3_nt: TGTGCCAGCAGTCCCGCCGGGACAGGTGATCAGCCCCAGCATTTT; cdr3_aa: CASSPAGTGDQPQHF
d_call: TRBD1; v_call: TRBV7-3; clone_size: NA; j_call: TRBJ2-2; cdr3_nt: TGTGCCAGCAGCCCCACCCAGACAGGGGCCACCGGGGAGCTGTTTTTT; cdr3_aa: CASSPTQTGATGELFF
d_call: NA; v_call: TRBV11-2; clone_size: once; j_call: TRBJ2-7; cdr3_nt: TGTGCCAGCAGCCCGCGTGTCTACGAGCAGTACTTC; cdr3_aa: CASSPRVYEQYF
d_call: NA; v_call: TRBV28; clone_size: NA; j_call: TRBJ2-2; cdr3_nt: TGTGCCAGCAGTCCTTACCCGCTGGACATGCAGAACACCGGGGAGCTGTTTTTT; cdr3_aa: CASSPYPLDMQNTGELFF
d_call: TRBD1; v_call: TRBV7-9; clone_size: NA; j_call: TRBJ2-3; cdr3_nt: TGTGCCAGCAGCTCCGGGGACAGGGCTGGAGATACGCAGTATTTT; cdr3_aa: CASSSGDRAGDTQYF
d_call: TRBD2; v_call: TRBV6-6; clone_size: NA; j_call: TRBJ2-3; cdr3_nt: TGTGCCAGCAGCCGAGGACTAGCGGGGGGCACAGATACGCAGTATTTT; cdr3_aa: CASSRGLAGGTDTQYF
d_call: NA; v_call: TRBV19; clone_size: NA; j_call: TRBJ1-1; cdr3_nt: TGTGCCAGTAGTATAGATAGGTCAGGGAAGGACACTGAAGCTTTCTTT; cdr3_aa: CASSIDRSGKDTEAFF
d_call: NA; v_call: TRBV29-1; clone_size: NA; j_call: TRBJ1-2; cdr3_nt: TGCAGCGTTGGACAGCCACTGACCTATGGCTACACCTTC; cdr3_aa: CSVGQPLTYGYTF
d_call: NA; v_call: TRBV5-6; clone_size: NA; j_call: TRBJ1-2; cdr3_nt: TGTGCCAGCAGCTTGGGACACTCAAAAAGCTATGGCTACACCTTC; cdr3_aa: CASSLGHSKSYGYTF
d_call: NA; v_call: TRBV5-4; clone_size: NA; j_call: TRBJ2-1; cdr3_nt: TGTGCCAGCAGCTTGTTTATCGTAACCTACAATGAGCAGTTCTTC; cdr3_aa: CASSLFIVTYNEQFF
d_call: NA; v_call: TRBV25-1; clone_size: NA; j_call: TRBJ1-2; cdr3_nt: TGTGCCAGCAGTGCGGGGTTGAGGGGCTACACCTTC; cdr3_aa: CASSAGLRGYTF
d_call: NA; v_call: TRBV24-1; clone_size: NA; j_call: TRBJ1-1; cdr3_nt: TGTGCCACTTTCAGGGCGTCTGAAGCTTTCTTT; cdr3_aa: CATFRASEAFF
d_call: TRBD2; v_call: TRBV11-2; clone_size: NA; j_call: TRBJ2-6; cdr3_nt: TGTGCCAGCAGCTCAGGACTAGCCGTTGACGTCCTGACTTTC; cdr3_aa: CASSSGLAVDVLTF
d_call: TRBD1; v_call: TRBV28; clone_size: few; j_call: TRBJ2-7; cdr3_nt: TGTGCCAGCAGTTCCGGGACAGGAATCTTCGAGCAGTACTTC; cdr3_aa: CASSSGTGIFEQYF
d_call: TRBD2; v_call: TRBV18; clone_size: NA; j_call: TRBJ2-1; cdr3_nt: TGTGCCAGCTCACCACCCGGGGGAGGGTCCTACAATGAGCAGTTCTTC; cdr3_aa: CASSPPGGGSYNEQFF
d_call: NA; v_call: TRBV7-8; clone_size: once; j_call: TRBJ2-1; cdr3_nt: TGTGCCAGCAGCTGGGAAAAGAGCGGGTCCCTCTACAATGAGCAGTTCTTC; cdr3_aa: CASSWEKSGSLYNEQFF
d_call: TRBD2; v_call: TRBV9; clone_size: NA; j_call: TRBJ2-5; cdr3_nt: TGTGCCAGCAGCGTAGTTACTAGCGGAGGGGGAGAGACCCAGTACTTC; cdr3_aa: CASSVVTSGGGETQYF
d_call: TRBD2; v_call: TRBV27; clone_size: NA; j_call: TRBJ2-1; cdr3_nt: TGTGCCAGCAGCATCAAGGGACTAGCGGGGTCCAATGAGCAGTTCTTC; cdr3_aa: CASSIKGLAGSNEQFF
d_call: NA; v_call: TRBV5-4; clone_size: once; j_call: TRBJ1-1; cdr3_nt: TGTGCCAGCAGCTTGGCCGTACGCTCCGGCGGGAACACTGAAGCTTTCTTT; cdr3_aa: CASSLAVRSGGNTEAFF
d_call: NA; v_call: TRBV15; clone_size: NA; j_call: TRBJ1-5; cdr3_nt: TGTGCCACCAGCAGTACCCAGAGCAATCAGCCCCAGCATTTT; cdr3_aa: CATSSTQSNQPQHF
d_call: TRBD1; v_call: TRBV5-1; clone_size: NA; j_call: TRBJ2-1; cdr3_nt: TGCGCCAGCAGCTTAGGACAGGGCTCCTACAATGAGCAGTTCTTC; cdr3_aa: CASSLGQGSYNEQFF
d_call: TRBD2; v_call: TRBV20-1; clone_size: NA; j_call: TRBJ2-5; cdr3_nt: TGCAGTGCTAGTGCCTATTTAGCGGTGGGGGGGCAAGAGACCCAGTACTTC; cdr3_aa: CSASAYLAVGGQETQYF
d_call: TRBD2; v_call: TRBV6-6; clone_size: NA; j_call: TRBJ2-7; cdr3_nt: TGTGCCAGCAGTCCACTTCTAGCGGGAGGGCCCTACGAGCAGTACTTC; cdr3_aa: CASSPLLAGGPYEQYF
d_call: TRBD1; v_call: TRBV19; clone_size: once; j_call: TRBJ1-5; cdr3_nt: TGTGCCAGTAGAGGGACAGGACGAGTGTGGAATCAGCCCCAGCATTTT; cdr3_aa: CASRGTGRVWNQPQHF
d_call: NA; v_call: TRBV9; clone_size: NA; j_call: TRBJ2-5; cdr3_nt: TGTGCCAGCAGCGTAACAGGGACAATTGAGACCCAGTACTTC; cdr3_aa: CASSVTGTIETQYF
d_call: TRBD1; v_call: TRBV7-2; clone_size: NA; j_call: TRBJ1-2; cdr3_nt: TGTGCCAGCAGCTACGGGACAGCCGCTAACTATGGCTACACCTTC; cdr3_aa: CASSYGTAANYGYTF
d_call: NA; v_call: TRBV9; clone_size: NA; j_call: TRBJ1-4; cdr3_nt: TGTGCCAGCAGCCGCAGGGGCAACATCGATGAAAAACTGTTTTTT; cdr3_aa: CASSRRGNIDEKLFF
d_call: NA; v_call: TRBV11-2; clone_size: NA; j_call: TRBJ1-6; cdr3_nt: TGTGCCAGCAGCTTAGAACAGGGAGACTCACCCCTCCACTTT; cdr3_aa: CASSLEQGDSPLHF
d_call: NA; v_call: TRBV7-3; clone_size: NA; j_call: TRBJ2-1; cdr3_nt: TGTGCCAGCAGCTCCGGGACTGTGGTTGGAGATCTTGAGCAGTTCTTC; cdr3_aa: CASSSGTVVGDLEQFF
d_call: TRBD1; v_call: TRBV7-2; clone_size: NA; j_call: TRBJ1-1; cdr3_nt: TGTGCCAGCAGCTTGACGCAGGGGGCGGGCACTGAAGCTTTCTTT; cdr3_aa: CASSLTQGAGTEAFF
d_call: NA; v_call: TRBV12-3/TRBV12-4; clone_size: NA; j_call: TRBJ1-1; cdr3_nt: TGTGCCAGCAGTCCAGCGGGAATTGGGGCTTTCTTT; cdr3_aa: CASSPAGIGAFF
d_call: TRBD1; v_call: TRBV19; clone_size: NA; j_call: TRBJ1-5; cdr3_nt: TGTGCCAGCACCTGGGACAGAGGTCAGCCCCAGCATTTT; cdr3_aa: CASTWDRGQPQHF
d_call: TRBD2; v_call: TRBV30; clone_size: NA; j_call: TRBJ2-5; cdr3_nt: TGTGCCTGGAGCGAAGGGTTGACTAGCGGGAGGGAAGGGGTAGAGACCCAGTACTTC; cdr3_aa: CAWSEGLTSGREGVETQYF
d_call: NA; v_call: TRBV9; clone_size: NA; j_call: TRBJ2-1; cdr3_nt: TGTGCCAGCAGCGTAGTGGTAGCGCAGTACAATGAGCAGTTCTTC; cdr3_aa: CASSVVVAQYNEQFF
d_call: NA; v_call: TRBV5-1; clone_size: once; j_call: TRBJ1-3; cdr3_nt: TGCGCCAGCAGCTTGGAGGGGCCCTCTGGAAACACCATATATTTT; cdr3_aa: CASSLEGPSGNTIYF
d_call: NA; v_call: TRBV5-4; clone_size: once; j_call: TRBJ1-1; cdr3_nt: TGTGCCAGCAGCTTGGGGAGGGGGGGGATGAACACTGAAGCTTTCTTT; cdr3_aa: CASSLGRGGMNTEAFF
d_call: NA; v_call: TRBV4-1; clone_size: NA; j_call: TRBJ2-1; cdr3_nt: TGCGCCAGCAGCCCGACAACACTAGTACGCGGGCAGTTCTTC; cdr3_aa: CASSPTTLVRGQFF
d_call: TRBD2; v_call: TRBV5-4; clone_size: NA; j_call: TRBJ2-5; cdr3_nt: TGTGCCAGCAGCATCCGAGGGACTAGCGGTCAAGAGACCCAGTACTTC; cdr3_aa: CASSIRGTSGQETQYF
d_call: NA; v_call: TRBV28; clone_size: NA; j_call: TRBJ2-2; cdr3_nt: TGTGCCAGCAGTTTTCTCGTCACCGGGGAGCTGTTTTTT; cdr3_aa: CASSFLVTGELFF